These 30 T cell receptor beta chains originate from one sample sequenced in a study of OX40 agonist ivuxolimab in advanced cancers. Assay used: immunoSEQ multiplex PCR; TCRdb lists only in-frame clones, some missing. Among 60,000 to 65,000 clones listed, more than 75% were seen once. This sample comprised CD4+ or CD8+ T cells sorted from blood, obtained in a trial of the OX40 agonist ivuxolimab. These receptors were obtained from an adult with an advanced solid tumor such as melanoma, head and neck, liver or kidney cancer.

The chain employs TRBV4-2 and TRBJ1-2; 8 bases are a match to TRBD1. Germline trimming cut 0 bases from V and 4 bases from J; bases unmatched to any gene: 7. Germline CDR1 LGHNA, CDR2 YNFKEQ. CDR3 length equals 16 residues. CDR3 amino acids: CASSQDADREFYGYTF. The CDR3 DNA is TGTGCCAGCAGCCAAGATGCGGACAGGGAGTTCTATGGCTACACCTTC.

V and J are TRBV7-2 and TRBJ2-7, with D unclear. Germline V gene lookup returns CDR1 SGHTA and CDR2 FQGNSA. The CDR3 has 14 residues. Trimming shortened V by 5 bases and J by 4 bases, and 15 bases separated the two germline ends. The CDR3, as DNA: TGTGCCAGCAGCCCCGGATGGGGTGATTACGAGCAGTACTTC. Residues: CASSPGWGDYEQYF. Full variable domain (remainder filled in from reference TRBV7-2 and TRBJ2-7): GAGVSQSPSNKVTEKGKDVELRCDPISGHTALYWYRQSLGQGLEFLIYFQGNSAPDKSGLPSDRFSAERTGGSVSTLTIQRTQQEDSAVYLCASSPGWGDYEQYFGPGTRLTVT.

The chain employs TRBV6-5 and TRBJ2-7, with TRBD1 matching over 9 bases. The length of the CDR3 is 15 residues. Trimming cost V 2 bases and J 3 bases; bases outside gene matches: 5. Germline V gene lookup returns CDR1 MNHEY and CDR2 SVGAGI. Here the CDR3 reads CASSYRLTGGYEQYF. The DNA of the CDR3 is TGTGCCAGCAGTTACCGGTTGACAGGGGGCTACGAGCAGTACTTC.

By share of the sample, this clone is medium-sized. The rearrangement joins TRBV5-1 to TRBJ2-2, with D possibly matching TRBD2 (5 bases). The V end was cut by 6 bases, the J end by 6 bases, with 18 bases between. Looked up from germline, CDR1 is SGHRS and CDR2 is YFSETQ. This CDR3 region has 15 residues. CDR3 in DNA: TGCGCCAGCACCGACCGGACGGAGGCCTCCGGGGAGCTGTTTTTT. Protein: CASTDRTEASGELFF.

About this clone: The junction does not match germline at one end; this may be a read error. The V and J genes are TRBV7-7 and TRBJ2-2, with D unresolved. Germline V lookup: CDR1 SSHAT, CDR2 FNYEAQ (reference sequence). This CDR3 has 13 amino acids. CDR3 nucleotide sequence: TGTGCTAGCAGCCCGGGGAACACCGGGGAGCTGTTTTTT. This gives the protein CASSPGNTGELFF. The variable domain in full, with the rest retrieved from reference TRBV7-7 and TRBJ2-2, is GAGVSQSPRYKVTKRGQDVTLRCDPISSHATLYWYQQALGQGPEFLTYFNYEAQPDKSGLPSDRFSAERPEGSISTLTIQRTEQRDSAMYRCASSPGNTGELFFGEGSRLTVL.

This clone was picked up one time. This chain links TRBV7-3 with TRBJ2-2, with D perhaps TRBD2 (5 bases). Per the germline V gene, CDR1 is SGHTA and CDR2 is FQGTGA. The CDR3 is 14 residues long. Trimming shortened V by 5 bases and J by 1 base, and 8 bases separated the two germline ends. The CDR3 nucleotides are TGTGCCAGCAGCCACGGGATGAACACCGGGGAGCTGTTTTTT. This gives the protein CASSHGMNTGELFF.

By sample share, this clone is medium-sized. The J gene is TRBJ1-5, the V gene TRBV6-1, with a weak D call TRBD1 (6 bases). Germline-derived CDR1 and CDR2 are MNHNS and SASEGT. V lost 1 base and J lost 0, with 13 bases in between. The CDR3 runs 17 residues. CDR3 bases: TGTGCCAGCAGTGAAGGTGGGACATCGATTAGCAATCAGCCCCAGCATTTT. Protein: CASSEGGTSISNQPQHF.

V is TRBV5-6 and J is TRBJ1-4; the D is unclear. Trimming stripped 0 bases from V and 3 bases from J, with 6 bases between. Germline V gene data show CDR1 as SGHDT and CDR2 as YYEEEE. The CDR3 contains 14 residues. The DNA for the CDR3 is TGTGCCAGCAGCTTGGGGGTATCTAATGAAAAACTGTTTTTT. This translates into CASSLGVSNEKLFF.

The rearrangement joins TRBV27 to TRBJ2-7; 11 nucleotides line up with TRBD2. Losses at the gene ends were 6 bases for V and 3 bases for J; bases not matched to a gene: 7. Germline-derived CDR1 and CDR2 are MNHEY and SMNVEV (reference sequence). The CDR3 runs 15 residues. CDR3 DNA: TGTGCCAGCAGAAGGGGGACTAGCGGCTTCTACGAGCAGTACTTC. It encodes CASRRGTSGFYEQYF.

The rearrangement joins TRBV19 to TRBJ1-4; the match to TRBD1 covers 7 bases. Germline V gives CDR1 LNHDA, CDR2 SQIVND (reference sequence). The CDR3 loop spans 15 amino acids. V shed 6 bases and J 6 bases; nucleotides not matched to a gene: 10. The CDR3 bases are TGTGCCAGTAGAAGGCAACAGGGGACGGATGAAAAACTGTTTTTT. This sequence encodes CASRRQQGTDEKLFF.

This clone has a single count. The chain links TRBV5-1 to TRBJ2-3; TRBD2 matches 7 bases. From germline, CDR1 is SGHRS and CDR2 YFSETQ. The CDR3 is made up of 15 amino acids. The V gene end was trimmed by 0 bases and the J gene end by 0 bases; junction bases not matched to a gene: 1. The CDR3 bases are TGCGCCAGCAGCTTGGGGACTAGAAGCACAGATACGCAGTATTTT. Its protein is CASSLGTRSTDTQYF.

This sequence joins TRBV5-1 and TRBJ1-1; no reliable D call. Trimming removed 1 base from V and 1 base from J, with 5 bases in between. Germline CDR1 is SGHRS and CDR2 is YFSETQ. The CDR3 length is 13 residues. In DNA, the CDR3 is TGCGCCAGCAGCTTGACAACGAACACTGAAGCTTTCTTT. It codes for CASSLTTNTEAFF.

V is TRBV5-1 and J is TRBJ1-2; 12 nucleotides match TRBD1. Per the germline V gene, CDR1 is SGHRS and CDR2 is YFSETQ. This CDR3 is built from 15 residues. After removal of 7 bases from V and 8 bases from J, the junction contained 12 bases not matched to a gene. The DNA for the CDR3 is TGCGCCAGCGGTCCCGGGACAGGGGGCGCGGAAGGCTACACCTTC. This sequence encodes CASGPGTGGAEGYTF.

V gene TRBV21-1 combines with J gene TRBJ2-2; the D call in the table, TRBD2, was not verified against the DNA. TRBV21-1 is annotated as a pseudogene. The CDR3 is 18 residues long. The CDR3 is CASTRTSGRPPNTGELFF. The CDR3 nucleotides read TGTGCCAGCACGCGGACTAGCGGGAGGCCTCCGAACACCGGGGAGCTGTTTTTT.

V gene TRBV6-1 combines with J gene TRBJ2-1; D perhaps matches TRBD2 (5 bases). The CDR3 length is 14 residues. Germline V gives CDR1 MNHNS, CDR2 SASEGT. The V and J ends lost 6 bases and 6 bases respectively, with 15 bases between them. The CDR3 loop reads CASSLANSGNEQFF. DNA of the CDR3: TGTGCCAGCAGCCTAGCTAACTCGGGCAATGAGCAGTTCTTC.

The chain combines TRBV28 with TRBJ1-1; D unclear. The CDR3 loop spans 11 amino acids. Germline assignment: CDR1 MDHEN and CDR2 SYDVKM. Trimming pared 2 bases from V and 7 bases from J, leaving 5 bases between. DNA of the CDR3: TGTGCCAGCAGTTTAGAGGGTGAAGCTTTCTTT. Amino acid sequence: CASSLEGEAFF.

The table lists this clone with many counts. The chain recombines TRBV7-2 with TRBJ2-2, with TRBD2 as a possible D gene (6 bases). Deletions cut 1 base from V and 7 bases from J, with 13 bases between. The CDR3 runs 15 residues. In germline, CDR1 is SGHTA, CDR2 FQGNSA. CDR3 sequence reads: CASSLVGGTIGELFF. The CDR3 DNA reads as TGTGCCAGCAGCTTAGTTGGCGGGACGATCGGGGAGCTGTTTTTT.

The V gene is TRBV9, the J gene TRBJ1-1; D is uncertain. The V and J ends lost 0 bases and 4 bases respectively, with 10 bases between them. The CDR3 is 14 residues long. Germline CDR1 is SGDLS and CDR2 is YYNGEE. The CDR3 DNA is TGTGCCAGCAGCGTAGCTCAAGCGGGCACTGAAGCTTTCTTT. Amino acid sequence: CASSVAQAGTEAFF.

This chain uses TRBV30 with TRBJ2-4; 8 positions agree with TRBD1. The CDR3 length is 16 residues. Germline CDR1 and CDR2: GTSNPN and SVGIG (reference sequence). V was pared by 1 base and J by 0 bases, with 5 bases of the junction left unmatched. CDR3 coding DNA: TGTGCCTGGAGTGCCAGGGGGCATCTAGCCAAAAACATTCAGTACTTC. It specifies CAWSARGHLAKNIQYF.

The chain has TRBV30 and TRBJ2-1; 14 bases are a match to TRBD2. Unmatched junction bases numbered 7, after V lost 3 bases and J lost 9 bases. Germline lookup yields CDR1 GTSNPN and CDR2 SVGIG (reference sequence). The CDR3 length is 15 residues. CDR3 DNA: TGTGCCTGGAGGGCTAGACTAGCGGGGGGGTCTGAGCAGTTCTTC. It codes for CAWRARLAGGSEQFF.

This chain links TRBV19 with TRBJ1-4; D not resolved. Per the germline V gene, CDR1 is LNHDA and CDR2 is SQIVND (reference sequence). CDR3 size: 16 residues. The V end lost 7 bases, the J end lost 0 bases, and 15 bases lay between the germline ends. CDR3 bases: TGTGCCAGTAAAAACTTTCGTCCCGCAACTAATGAAAAACTGTTTTTT. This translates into CASKNFRPATNEKLFF. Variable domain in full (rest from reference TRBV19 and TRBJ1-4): DGGITQSPKYLFRKEGQNVTLSCEQNLNHDAMYWYRQDPGQGLRLIYYSQIVNDFQKGDIAEGYSVSREKKESFPLTVTSAQKNPTAFYLCASKNFRPATNEKLFFGSGTQLSVL.

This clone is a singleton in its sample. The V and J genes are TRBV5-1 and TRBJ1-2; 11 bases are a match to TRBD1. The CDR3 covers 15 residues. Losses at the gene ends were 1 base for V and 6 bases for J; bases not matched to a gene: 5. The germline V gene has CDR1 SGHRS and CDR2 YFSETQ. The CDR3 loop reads CASSLWTGGSNGYTF. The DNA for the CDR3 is TGCGCCAGCAGCTTGTGGACAGGGGGCAGCAATGGCTACACCTTC.

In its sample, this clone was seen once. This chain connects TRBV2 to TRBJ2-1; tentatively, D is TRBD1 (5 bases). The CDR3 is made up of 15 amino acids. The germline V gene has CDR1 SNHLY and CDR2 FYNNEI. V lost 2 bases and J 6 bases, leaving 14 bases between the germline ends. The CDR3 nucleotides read TGTGCCAGCAGTGAACATAGCCAGGGTGGCAATGAGCAGTTCTTC. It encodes CASSEHSQGGNEQFF.

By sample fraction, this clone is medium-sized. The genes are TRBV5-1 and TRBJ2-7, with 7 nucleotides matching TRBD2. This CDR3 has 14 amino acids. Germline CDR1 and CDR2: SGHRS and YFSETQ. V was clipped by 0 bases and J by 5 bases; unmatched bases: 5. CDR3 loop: CASSLGLAADEQYF. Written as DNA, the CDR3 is TGCGCCAGCAGCTTGGGACTAGCCGCCGACGAGCAGTACTTC. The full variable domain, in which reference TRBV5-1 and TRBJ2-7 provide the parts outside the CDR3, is KAGVTQTPRYLIKTRGQQVTLSCSPISGHRSVSWYQQTPGQGLQFLFEYFSETQRNKGNFPGRFSGRQFSNSRSEMNVSTLELGDSALYLCASSLGLAADEQYFGPGTRLTVT.

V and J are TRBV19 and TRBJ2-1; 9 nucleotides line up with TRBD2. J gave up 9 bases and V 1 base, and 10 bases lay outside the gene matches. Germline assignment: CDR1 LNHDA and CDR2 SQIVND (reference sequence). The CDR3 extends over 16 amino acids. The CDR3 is CASSIAAGGPIGEQFF. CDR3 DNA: TGTGCCAGTAGTATAGCAGCGGGAGGCCCCATTGGTGAGCAGTTCTTC.

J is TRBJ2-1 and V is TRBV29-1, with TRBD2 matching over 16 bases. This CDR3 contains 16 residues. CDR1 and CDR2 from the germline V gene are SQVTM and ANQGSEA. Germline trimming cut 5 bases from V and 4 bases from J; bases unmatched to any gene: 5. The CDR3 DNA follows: TGCAGCGTTCCCGGGACTAGCGGGAGGGAGTACAATGAGCAGTTCTTC. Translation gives CSVPGTSGREYNEQFF.

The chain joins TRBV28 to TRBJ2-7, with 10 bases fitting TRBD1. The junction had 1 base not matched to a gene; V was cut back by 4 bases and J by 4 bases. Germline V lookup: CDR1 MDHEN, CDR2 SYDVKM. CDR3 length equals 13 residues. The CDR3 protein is CASSSGQGYEQYF. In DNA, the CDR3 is TGTGCCAGCAGTTCGGGACAGGGGTACGAGCAGTACTTC.

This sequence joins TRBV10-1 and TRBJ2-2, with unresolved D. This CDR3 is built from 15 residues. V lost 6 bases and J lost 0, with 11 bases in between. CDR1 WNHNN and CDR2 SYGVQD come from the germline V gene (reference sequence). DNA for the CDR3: TGCGCCAGCAGCACCGGGTCCCCGAACACCGGGGAGCTGTTTTTT. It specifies CASSTGSPNTGELFF.

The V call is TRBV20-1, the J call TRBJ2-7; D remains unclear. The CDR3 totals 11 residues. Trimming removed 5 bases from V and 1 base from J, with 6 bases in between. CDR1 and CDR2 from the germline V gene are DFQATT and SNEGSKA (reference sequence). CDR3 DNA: TGCAGTGCTCTTGATTCCTACGAGCAGTACTTC. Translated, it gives CSALDSYEQYF.

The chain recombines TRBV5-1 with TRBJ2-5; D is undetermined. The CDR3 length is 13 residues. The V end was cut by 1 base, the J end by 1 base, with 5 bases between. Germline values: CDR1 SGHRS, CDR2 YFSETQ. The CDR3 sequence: CASSLTSQETQYF. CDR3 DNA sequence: TGCGCCAGCAGCTTGACCTCCCAAGAGACCCAGTACTTC. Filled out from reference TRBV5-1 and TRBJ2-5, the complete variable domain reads KAGVTQTPRYLIKTRGQQVTLSCSPISGHRSVSWYQQTPGQGLQFLFEYFSETQRNKGNFPGRFSGRQFSNSRSEMNVSTLELGDSALYLCASSLTSQETQYFGPGTRLLVL.